The clone carrying this T cell receptor (beta chain) came up many times. Antigen: not known. This sample was taken from a study of tumor and adjacent non-tumor tissue in lung cancer. Study-level findings and limits: Significantly higher TCR diversity was found in tumor than normal lung.

Per the germline V gene, CDR1 is SGHNT and CDR2 is YYREEE (reference sequence). V dropped 7 bases and J dropped 1; count of bases not matched to a gene: 7. The CDR3 is 15 residues long. A modified ARM-PCR protocol with three rounds of nested PCR amplified TCRbeta. TCRdb ran MiXCR on the multiplex PCR reads and lists one entry per CDR3 protein. The repertoire includes approximately 120,000 distinct CDR3 sequences, about 65% of them detected once, and under 20% sits in the top ten. RNA was extracted from bulk tissue without any cell sorting. This non-tumor lung sample came from over 3 cm beyond the tumor edge.

Sequencing was done on a sample of distant non-tumor lung tissue. The rearrangement links TRBV5-4 to TRBJ2-7; 11 bases agree with TRBD2. The clonotype originates from a man aged 55 to 69 with non-small cell lung cancer. The CDR3: CASSLGTSGSYEQYF. The CDR3 DNA reads TGTGCCAGCTCCCTCGGGACTAGCGGATCCTACGAGCAGTACTTC.